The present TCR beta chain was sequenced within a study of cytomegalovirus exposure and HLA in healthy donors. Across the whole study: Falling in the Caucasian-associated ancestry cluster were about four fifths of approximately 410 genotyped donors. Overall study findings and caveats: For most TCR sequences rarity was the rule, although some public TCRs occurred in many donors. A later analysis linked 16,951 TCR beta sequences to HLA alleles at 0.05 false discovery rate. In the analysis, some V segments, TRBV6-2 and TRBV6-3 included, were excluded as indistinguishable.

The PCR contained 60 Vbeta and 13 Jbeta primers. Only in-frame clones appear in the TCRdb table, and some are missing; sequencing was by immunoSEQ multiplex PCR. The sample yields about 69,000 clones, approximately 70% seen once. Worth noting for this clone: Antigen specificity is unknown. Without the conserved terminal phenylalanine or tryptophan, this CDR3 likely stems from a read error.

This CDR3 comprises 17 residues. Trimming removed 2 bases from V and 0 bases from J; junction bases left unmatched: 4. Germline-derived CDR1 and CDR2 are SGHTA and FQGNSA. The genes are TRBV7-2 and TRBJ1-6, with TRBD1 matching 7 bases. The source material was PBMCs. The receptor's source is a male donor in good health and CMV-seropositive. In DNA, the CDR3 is TGTGCCAGCAGCTTAACGCGACAGGGCTCCTATAATTCACCCCTCCACCTT. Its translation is CASSLTRQGSYNSPLHL.